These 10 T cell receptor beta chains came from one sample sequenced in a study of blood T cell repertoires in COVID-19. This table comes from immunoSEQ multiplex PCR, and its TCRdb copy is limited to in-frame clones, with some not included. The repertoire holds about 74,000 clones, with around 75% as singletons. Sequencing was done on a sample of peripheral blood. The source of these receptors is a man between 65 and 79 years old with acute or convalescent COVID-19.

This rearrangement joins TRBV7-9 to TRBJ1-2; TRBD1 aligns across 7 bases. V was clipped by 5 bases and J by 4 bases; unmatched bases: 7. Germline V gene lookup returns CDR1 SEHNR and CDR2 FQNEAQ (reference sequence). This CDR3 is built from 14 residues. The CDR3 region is CASSLDRLGYGYTF. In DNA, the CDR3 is TGTGCCAGCAGCCTGGACAGGCTTGGCTATGGCTACACCTTC.

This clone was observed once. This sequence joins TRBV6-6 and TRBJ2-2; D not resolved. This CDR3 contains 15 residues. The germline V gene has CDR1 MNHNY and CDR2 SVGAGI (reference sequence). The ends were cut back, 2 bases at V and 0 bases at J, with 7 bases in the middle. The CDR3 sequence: CASSYGQTNTGELFF. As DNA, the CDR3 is TGTGCCAGCAGTTACGGGCAGACGAACACCGGGGAGCTGTTTTTT.

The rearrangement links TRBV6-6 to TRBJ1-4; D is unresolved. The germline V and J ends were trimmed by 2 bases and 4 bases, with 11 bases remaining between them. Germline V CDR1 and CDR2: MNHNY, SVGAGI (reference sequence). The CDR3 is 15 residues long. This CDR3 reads CASSYMPGVNEKLFF. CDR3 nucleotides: TGTGCCAGCAGTTACATGCCCGGGGTTAATGAAAAACTGTTTTTT.

Here the CDR3 reads CASSRYGYTF. CDR3 DNA sequence: TGTGCCAGCAGCAGATATGGCTACACCTTC. The chain joins TRBV12-3 or TRBV12-4 to TRBJ1-2, with D uncertain. V lost 6 bases to trimming and J lost 5 bases, with 4 bases between them. This CDR3 has 10 amino acids.

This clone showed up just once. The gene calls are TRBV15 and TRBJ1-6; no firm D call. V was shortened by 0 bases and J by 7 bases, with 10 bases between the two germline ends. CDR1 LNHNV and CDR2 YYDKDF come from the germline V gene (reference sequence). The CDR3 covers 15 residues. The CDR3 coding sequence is TGTGCCACCAGCAGAGATGTAAACAGCAATTCACCCCTCCACTTT. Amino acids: CATSRDVNSNSPLHF.

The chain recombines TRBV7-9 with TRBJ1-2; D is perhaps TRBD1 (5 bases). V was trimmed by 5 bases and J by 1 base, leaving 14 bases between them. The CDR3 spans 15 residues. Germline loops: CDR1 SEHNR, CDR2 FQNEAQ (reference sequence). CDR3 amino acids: CASSDKDKLNYGYTF. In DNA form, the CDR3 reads TGTGCCAGCAGCGATAAGGACAAGCTTAACTATGGCTACACCTTC.

The DNA of the CDR3 is TGTGCCAGCAGCTCCTGGACTACTAGCTCCTACAATGAGCAGTTCTTC. Translated, it gives CASSSWTTSSYNEQFF. The gene calls are TRBV28 and TRBJ2-1; D possibly corresponds to TRBD2 (6 bases). The CDR3 is 16 residues long. CDR1 is MDHEN and CDR2 is SYDVKM in the germline V gene. Between the trimmed V and J ends, which lost 6 bases and 0 bases, there was a span of 15 bases.

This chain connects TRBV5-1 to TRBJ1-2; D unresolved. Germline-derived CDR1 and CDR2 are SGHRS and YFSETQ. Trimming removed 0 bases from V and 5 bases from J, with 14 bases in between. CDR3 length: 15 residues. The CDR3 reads CASSLAPGIKYGYTF. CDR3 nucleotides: TGCGCCAGCAGCTTGGCCCCGGGGATTAAGTATGGCTACACCTTC.

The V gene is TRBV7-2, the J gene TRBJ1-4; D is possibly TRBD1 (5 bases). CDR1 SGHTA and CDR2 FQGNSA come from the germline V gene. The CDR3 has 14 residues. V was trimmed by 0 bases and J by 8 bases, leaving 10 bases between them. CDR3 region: CASSLAGGPEKLFF. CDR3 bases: TGTGCCAGCAGCTTAGCGGGGGGACCGGAAAAACTGTTTTTT.

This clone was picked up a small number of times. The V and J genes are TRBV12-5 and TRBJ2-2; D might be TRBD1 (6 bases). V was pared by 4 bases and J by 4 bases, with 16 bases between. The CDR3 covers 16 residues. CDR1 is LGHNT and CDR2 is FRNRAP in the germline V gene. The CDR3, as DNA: TGTGCTAGTGGTTCGGACAGAACCTCATTCACCGGGGAGCTGTTTTTT. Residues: CASGSDRTSFTGELFF.